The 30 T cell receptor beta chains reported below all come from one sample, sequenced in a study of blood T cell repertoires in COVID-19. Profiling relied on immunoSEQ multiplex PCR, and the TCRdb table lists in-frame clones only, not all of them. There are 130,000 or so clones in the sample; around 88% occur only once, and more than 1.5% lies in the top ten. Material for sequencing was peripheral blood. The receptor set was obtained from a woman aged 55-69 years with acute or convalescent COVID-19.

For the CDR3, the DNA is TGCAGCGTGCTACAGGGTTACGAGCAGTACTTC. Amino acid sequence: CSVLQGYEQYF. The chain couples TRBV29-1 to TRBJ2-7, with a possible D match to TRBD1 (6 bases). Between the trimmed V and J ends, which lost 6 bases and 4 bases, there was a span of 10 bases. The CDR3 loop spans 11 amino acids. The V gene's germline CDR1 is SQVTM and CDR2 ANQGSEA.

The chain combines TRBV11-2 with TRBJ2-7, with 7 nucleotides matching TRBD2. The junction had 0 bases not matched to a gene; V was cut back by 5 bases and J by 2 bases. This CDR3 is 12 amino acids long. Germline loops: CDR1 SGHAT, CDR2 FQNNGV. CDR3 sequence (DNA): TGTGCCAGCAGCGGACTAGCCTACGAGCAGTACTTC. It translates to CASSGLAYEQYF.

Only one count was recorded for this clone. CDR3 in DNA: TGTGCCAGCAGCTTAGGTGTATCCTACGAGCAGTACTTC. Amino acids: CASSLGVSYEQYF. The gene calls are TRBV7-6 and TRBJ2-7; unclear D gene. With 1 base removed from V and 1 base from J, the gap between germline ends came to 5 bases. Germline V lookup: CDR1 SGHVS, CDR2 FNYEAQ. The CDR3 has 13 residues.

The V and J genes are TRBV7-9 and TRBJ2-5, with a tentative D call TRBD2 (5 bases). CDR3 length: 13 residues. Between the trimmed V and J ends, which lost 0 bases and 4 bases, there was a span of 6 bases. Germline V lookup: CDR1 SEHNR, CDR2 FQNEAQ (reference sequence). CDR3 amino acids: CASSLARVETQYF. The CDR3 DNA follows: TGTGCCAGCAGCTTAGCGCGGGTAGAGACCCAGTACTTC.

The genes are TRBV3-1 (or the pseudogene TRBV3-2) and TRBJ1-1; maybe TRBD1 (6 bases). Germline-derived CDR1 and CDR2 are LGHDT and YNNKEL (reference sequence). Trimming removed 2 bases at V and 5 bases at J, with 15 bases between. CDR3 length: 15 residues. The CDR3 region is CASSQPLGGGTEAFF. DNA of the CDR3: TGTGCCAGCAGCCAACCCCTGGGAGGGGGAACTGAAGCTTTCTTT.

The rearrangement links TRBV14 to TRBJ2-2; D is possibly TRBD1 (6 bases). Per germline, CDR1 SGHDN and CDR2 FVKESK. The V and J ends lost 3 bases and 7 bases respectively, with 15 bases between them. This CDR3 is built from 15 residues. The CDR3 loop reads CASSQERQANGELFF. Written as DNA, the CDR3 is TGTGCCAGCAGCCAGGAACGACAGGCGAACGGGGAGCTGTTTTTT.

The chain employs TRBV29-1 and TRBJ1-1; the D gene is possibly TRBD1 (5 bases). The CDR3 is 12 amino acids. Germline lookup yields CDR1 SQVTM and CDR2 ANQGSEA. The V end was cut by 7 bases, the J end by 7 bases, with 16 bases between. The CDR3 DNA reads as TGCAGCGCTCGTACAGGAGCACTTGAAGCTTTCTTT. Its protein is CSARTGALEAFF.

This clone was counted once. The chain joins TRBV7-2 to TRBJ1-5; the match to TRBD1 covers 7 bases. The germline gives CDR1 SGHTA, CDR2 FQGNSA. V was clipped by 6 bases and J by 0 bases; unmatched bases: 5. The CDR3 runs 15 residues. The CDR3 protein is CASSLGTASNQPQHF. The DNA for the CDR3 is TGTGCCAGCAGTCTGGGGACAGCTAGCAATCAGCCCCAGCATTTT.

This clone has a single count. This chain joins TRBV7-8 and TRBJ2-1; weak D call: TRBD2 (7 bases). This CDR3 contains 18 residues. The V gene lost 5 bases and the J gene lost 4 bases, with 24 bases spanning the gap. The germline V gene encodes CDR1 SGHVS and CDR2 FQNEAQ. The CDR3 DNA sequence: TGTGCCAGCAGCCCGTGGGGGGGCAGGGTTTATCATTACAATGAGCAGTTCTTC. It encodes CASSPWGGRVYHYNEQFF.

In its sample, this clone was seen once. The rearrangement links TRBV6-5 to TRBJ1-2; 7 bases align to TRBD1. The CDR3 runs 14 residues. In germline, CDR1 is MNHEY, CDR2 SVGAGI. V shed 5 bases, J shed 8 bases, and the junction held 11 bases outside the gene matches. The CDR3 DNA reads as TGTGCCAGCAGTCCAACCCGGGACAGCACCGGCTACACCTTC. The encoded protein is CASSPTRDSTGYTF.

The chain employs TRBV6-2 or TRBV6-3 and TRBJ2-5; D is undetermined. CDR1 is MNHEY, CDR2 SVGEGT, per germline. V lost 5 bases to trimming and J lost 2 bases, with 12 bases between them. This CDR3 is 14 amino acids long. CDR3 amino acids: CASSSRSPQETQYF. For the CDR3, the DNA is TGTGCCAGCAGTAGTCGGTCTCCACAAGAGACCCAGTACTTC.

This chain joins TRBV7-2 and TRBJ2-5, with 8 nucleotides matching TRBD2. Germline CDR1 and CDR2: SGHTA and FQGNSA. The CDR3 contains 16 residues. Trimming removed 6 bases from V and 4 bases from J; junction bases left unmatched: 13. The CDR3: CASRPNHGGAGETQYF. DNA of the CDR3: TGTGCCAGCAGACCTAATCACGGGGGGGCCGGAGAGACCCAGTACTTC.

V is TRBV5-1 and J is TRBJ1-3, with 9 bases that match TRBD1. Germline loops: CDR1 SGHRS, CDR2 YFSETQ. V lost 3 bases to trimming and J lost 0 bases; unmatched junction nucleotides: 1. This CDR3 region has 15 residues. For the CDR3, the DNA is TGCGCCAGCAGCTCGGACAGGGGCTCTGGAAACACCATATATTTT. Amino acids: CASSSDRGSGNTIYF. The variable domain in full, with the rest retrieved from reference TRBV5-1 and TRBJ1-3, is KAGVTQTPRYLIKTRGQQVTLSCSPISGHRSVSWYQQTPGQGLQFLFEYFSETQRNKGNFPGRFSGRQFSNSRSEMNVSTLELGDSALYLCASSSDRGSGNTIYFGEGSWLTVV.

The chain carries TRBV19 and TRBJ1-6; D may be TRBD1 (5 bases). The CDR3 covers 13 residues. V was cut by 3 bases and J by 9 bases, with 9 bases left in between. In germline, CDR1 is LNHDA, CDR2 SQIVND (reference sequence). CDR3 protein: CASSMQGLSPLHF. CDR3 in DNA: TGTGCCAGTAGTATGCAGGGTCTTTCACCCCTCCACTTT. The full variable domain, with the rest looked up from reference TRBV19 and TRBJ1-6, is DGGITQSPKYLFRKEGQNVTLSCEQNLNHDAMYWYRQDPGQGLRLIYYSQIVNDFQKGDIAEGYSVSREKKESFPLTVTSAQKNPTAFYLCASSMQGLSPLHFGNGTRLTVT.

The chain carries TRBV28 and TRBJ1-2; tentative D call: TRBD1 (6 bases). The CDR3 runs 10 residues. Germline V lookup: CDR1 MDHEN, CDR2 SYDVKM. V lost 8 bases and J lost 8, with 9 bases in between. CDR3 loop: CASQGSGYTF. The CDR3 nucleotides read TGTGCCAGCCAGGGGAGCGGCTACACCTTC.

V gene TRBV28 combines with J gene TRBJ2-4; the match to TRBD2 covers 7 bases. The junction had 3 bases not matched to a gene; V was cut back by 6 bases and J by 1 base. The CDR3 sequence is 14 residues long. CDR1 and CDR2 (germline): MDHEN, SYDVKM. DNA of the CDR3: TGTGCCAGCAGCGCAGCGGGGGCCAAAAACATTCAGTACTTC. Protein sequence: CASSAAGAKNIQYF. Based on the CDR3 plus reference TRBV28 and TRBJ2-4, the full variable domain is DVKVTQSSRYLVKRTGEKVFLECVQDMDHENMFWYRQDPGLGLRLIYFSYDVKMKEKGDIPEGYSVSREKKERFSLILESASTNQTSMYLCASSAAGAKNIQYFGAGTRLSVL.

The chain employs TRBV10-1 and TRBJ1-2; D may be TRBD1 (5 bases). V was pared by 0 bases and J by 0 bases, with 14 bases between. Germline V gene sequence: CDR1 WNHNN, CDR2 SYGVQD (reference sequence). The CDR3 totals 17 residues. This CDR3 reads CASSESGGTAANYGYTF. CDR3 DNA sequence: TGCGCCAGCAGTGAGTCGGGGGGGACTGCAGCTAACTATGGCTACACCTTC.

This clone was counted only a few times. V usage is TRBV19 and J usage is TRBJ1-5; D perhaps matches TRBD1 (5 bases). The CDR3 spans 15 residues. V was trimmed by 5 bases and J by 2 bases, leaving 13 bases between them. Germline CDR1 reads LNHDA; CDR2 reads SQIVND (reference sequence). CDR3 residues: CASSRQGKGNQPQHF. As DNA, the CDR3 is TGTGCCAGTAGTCGCCAGGGTAAGGGCAATCAGCCCCAGCATTTT.

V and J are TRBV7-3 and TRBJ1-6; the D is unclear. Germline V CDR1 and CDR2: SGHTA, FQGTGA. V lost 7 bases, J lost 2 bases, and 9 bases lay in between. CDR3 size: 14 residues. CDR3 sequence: CASKESPYNSPLHF. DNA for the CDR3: TGTGCCAGCAAAGAGTCTCCCTATAATTCACCCCTCCACTTT.

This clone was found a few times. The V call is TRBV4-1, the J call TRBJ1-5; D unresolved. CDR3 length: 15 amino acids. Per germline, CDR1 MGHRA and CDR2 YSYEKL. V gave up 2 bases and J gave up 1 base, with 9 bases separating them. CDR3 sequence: CASSQQGLSNQPQHF. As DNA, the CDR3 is TGCGCCAGCAGCCAACAAGGACTGAGCAATCAGCCCCAGCATTTT.

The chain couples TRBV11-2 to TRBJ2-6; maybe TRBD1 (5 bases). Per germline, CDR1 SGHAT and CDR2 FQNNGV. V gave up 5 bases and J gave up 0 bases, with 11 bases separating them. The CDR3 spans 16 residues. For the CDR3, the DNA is TGTGCCAGCAGCCTGGGGCAGAGCTCTGGGGCCAACGTCCTGACTTTC. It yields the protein CASSLGQSSGANVLTF.

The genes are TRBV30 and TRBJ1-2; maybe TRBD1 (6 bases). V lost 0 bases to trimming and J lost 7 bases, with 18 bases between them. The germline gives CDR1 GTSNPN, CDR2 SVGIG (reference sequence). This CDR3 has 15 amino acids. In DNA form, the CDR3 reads TGTGCCTGGAGTGTGCAAGGCGGGGGGCGGAGTGGCTACACCTTC. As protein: CAWSVQGGGRSGYTF.

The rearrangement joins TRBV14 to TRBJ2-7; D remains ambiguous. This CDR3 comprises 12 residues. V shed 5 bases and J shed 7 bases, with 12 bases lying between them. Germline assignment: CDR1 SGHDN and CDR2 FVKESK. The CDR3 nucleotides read TGTGCCAGCAGCGGCCTGATTGGTGAGCAGTACTTC. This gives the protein CASSGLIGEQYF.

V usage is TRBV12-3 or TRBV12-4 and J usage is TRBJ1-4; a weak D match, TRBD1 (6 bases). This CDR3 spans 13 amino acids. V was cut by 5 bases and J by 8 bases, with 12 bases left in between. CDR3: CASSSQGFEKLFF. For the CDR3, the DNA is TGTGCCAGCAGTAGTCAGGGGTTCGAAAAACTGTTTTTT.

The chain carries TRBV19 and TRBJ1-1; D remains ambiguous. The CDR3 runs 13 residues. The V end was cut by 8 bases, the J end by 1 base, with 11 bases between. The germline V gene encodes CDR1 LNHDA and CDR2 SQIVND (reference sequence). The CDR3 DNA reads TGTGCCAGTTCGCTTCGAGGGAACACTGAAGCTTTCTTT. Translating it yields CASSLRGNTEAFF.

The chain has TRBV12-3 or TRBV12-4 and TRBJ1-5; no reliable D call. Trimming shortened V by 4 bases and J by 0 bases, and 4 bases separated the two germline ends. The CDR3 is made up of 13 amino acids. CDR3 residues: CASSSDSNQPQHF. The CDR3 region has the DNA TGTGCCAGCAGTTCAGATAGCAATCAGCCCCAGCATTTT.

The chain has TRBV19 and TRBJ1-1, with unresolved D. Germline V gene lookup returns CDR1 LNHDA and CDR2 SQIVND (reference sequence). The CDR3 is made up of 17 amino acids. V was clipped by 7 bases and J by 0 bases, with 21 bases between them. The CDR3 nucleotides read TGTGCCAGTAATCCAGAGGGAGGCGTAGGGATGAACACTGAAGCTTTCTTT. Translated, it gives CASNPEGGVGMNTEAFF.

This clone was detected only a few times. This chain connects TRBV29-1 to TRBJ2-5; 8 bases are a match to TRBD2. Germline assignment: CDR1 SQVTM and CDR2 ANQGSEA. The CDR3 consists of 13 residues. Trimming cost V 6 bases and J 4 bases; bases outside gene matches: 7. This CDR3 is CSVGAGGSETQYF. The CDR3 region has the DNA TGCAGCGTGGGCGCGGGGGGATCAGAGACCCAGTACTTC.

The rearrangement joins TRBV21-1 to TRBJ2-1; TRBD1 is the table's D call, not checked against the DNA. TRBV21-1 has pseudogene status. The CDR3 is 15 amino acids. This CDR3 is CASSKGPRGDNEQFF. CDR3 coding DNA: TGTGCCAGCAGCAAAGGTCCCAGGGGGGACAATGAGCAGTTCTTC.

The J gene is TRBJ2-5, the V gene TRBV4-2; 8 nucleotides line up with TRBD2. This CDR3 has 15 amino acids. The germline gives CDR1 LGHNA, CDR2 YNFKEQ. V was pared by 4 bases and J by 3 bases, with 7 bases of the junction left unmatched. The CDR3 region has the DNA TGTGCCAGCAGCCCTCTAGTCGGGGGGGAAGAGACCCAGTACTTC. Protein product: CASSPLVGGEETQYF.